Listed below are T cell receptor beta chains from one sample, sequenced in a study of blood T cell repertoires in COVID-19. Here immunoSEQ multiplex PCR was the method, and the copy in TCRdb shows in-frame clones only, minus some. Here the sample spans 200,000 to 300,000 clones, 80% to 85% being singletons. The sample taken for sequencing was peripheral blood. These receptors originate from a man aged 35 to 55 with acute or convalescent COVID-19. CDR3s leave out the opening cysteine and the closing phenylalanine or tryptophan.

>13|TRBV13
ASSLGQSSGNTIY
>12|TRBV29-1
SAVDRDRVTEAF
>11|TRBV19
ASSTGFDEKLF
>12|TRBV5-8
ASSYGDRNTEAF
>13|TRBV2
ASSEVPTGVQPQH
>14|TRBV2
ASIFTGLAGGYEQY
>12|TRBV2
ASTRTQNTGELF
>13|TRBV29-1
SVEDLSAGNTEAF
>14|TRBV5-4
ASSLDSVSSGNTIY
>18|TRBV7-6
ASSLARGQGKPSTNEKLF
>11|TRBV11-2
ASSSHNTGELF
>15|TRBV5-4
ASSSGLAAASTDTQY
>13|TRBV6-2/TRBV6-3
ASSRLRDYDEKLF
>12|TRBV11-3
ASRGAGVENEQF
>13|TRBV6-5
ASSYLTGANEKLF
>12|TRBV2
ASSGLAGSNEQF
>12|TRBV7-6
ASWGTGAGNTIY
>11|TRBV27
ASSLDIYAEAF
>13|TRBV9
ASQEGGLNTGELF
>13|TRBV9
ASSVGLAGVDEQF
>13|TRBV11-3
ASSLGSTRGDTQY